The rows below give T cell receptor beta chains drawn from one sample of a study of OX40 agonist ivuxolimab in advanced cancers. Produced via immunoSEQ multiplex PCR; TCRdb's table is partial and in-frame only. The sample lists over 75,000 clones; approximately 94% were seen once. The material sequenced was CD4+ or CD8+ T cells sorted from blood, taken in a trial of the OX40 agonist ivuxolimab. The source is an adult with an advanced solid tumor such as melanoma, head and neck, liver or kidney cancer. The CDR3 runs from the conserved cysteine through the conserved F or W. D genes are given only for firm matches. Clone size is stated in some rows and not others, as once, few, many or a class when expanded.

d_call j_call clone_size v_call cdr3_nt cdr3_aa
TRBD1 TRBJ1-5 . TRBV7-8 TGTGCCAGCAGCTCGGGGACAGGGGAACGCAATCAGCCCCAGCATTTT CASSSGTGERNQPQHF
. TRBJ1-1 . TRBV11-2 TGTGCCAGCAGCTTTCGGCAGGGGCGCAGAAACACTGAAGCTTTCTTT CASSFRQGRRNTEAFF
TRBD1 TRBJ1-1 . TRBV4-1 TGCGCCAGCAGCCGTTTGACAGGGAGGAACACTGAAGCTTTCTTT CASSRLTGRNTEAFF
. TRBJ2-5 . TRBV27 TGTGCCAGCGGGGCTTTCGGGGAGACCCAGTACTTC CASGAFGETQYF
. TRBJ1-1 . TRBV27 TGTGCCAGCAGTATAGTCCCTCCTGGCAGACAAATAATGAACACTGAAGTTTTCTTT CASSIVPPGRQIMNTEVFF
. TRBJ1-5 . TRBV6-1 TGTGCCAGCAGGCCTTACGGGGGAGAAAATCAGCCCCAGCATTTT CASRPYGGENQPQHF
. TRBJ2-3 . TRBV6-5 TGTGCCAGCAGTTACGCGAGAGGAACGGCAGATACGCAGTATTTT CASSYARGTADTQYF
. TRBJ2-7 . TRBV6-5 TGTGCCAGCAGTTACAACAGGGTCTACGAGCAGTACTTC CASSYNRVYEQYF
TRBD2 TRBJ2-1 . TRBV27 TGTGCCAGCAGTGCCGGGGGGAACCTGATTTACAATGAGCAGTTCTTC CASSAGGNLIYNEQFF
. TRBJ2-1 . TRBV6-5 TGTGCCAGCAGCGTGGGGAGCTCCTACAATGAGCAGTTCTTC CASSVGSSYNEQFF
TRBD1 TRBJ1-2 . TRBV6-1 TGTGCCAGCAGTGAGGGACAGGGGGATTCCTATGGCTACACCTTC CASSEGQGDSYGYTF
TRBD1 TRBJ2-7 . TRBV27 TGTGCCAGCAGTTTCTCGGGGACAGGGGGCTACGAGCAGTACTTC CASSFSGTGGYEQYF
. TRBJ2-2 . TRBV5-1 TGCGCCAGCAGCACTCGGGACCGAGCGAACACCGGGGAGCTGTTTTTT CASSTRDRANTGELFF
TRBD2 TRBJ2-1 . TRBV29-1 TGCAGCGTTGGAGCGGGAGGGCCAGATGAGCAGTTCTTC CSVGAGGPDEQFF
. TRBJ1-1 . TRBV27 TGTGCCAGCAGTTTATCGGGGCCTAGTGGGACTGAAGCTTTCTTT CASSLSGPSGTEAFF
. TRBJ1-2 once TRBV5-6 TGTGCCAGCAGCTTCCGGAAGGGGAGCTATGGCTACACCTTC CASSFRKGSYGYTF
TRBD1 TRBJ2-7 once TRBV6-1 TGTGCCAGCAGTGAGTGGGACAGGGTCTCCTACGAGCAGTACTTC CASSEWDRVSYEQYF
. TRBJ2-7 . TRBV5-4 TGTGCCAGCAGCACCCACGGAGGGGGGTCTTGGGAGCAGTACTTC CASSTHGGGSWEQYF
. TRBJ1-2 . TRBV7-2 TGTGCCAGCACAACTTCAATCGGTTTGGGCTCGGGCTACACCTTC CASTTSIGLGSGYTF
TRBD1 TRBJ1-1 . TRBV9 TGTGCCAGCAGCGTAGGGACAGGGCGCACTGAAGCTTTCTTT CASSVGTGRTEAFF
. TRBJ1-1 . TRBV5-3 TGTGCCAGAATGGGTACGTTCATGAACACTGAAGCTTTCTTT CARMGTFMNTEAFF
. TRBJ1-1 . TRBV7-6 TGTGCCAGCAGCCAGGACGGAAACACTGAAGCTTTCTTT CASSQDGNTEAFF
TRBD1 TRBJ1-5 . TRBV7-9 TGTGCCAGCAGCTTAGCCAAGGGACAGGGGGGCAATCAGCCCCAGCATTTT CASSLAKGQGGNQPQHF
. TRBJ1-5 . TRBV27 TGTGCCAGCAGTTTCCTATCACCGGACGGCAACAATCAGCCCCAGCATTTT CASSFLSPDGNNQPQHF